The 25 T cell receptor beta chains below all came from one sample that was sequenced in a study of OX40 agonist ivuxolimab in advanced cancers. Repertoires were generated with immunoSEQ multiplex PCR, while TCRdb's copy carries only in-frame clones and drops some. The profile shows under 90,000 clones, about 93% of them singletons. Here the sequenced sample was CD4+ or CD8+ T cells sorted from blood, taken in a trial of the OX40 agonist ivuxolimab. The receptors shown here come from an adult with an advanced solid tumor such as melanoma, head and neck, liver or kidney cancer.

This rearrangement joins TRBV5-1 to TRBJ2-5; D gene unclear. The CDR3 runs to 13 residues. Deletions cut 0 bases from V and 1 base from J, with 4 bases between. Germline values: CDR1 SGHRS, CDR2 YFSETQ. CDR3 nucleotides: TGCGCCAGCAGCTTGGTCAGCCAAGAGACCCAGTACTTC. Translated: CASSLVSQETQYF.

V is TRBV30 and J is TRBJ2-5; 15 nucleotides line up with TRBD2. Germline CDR1 is GTSNPN and CDR2 is SVGIG (reference sequence). V was clipped by 2 bases and J by 5 bases; unmatched bases: 12. The CDR3 consists of 18 residues. The CDR3 bases are TGTGCCTGGAGTCCCCCAACCCTCGGGACTAGCGGGGGGGAGACCCAGTACTTC. It is translated as CAWSPPTLGTSGGETQYF.

This clone was seen a handful of times. This chain joins TRBV7-9 and TRBJ1-2; D perhaps matches TRBD1 (5 bases). This CDR3 contains 14 residues. In germline, CDR1 is SEHNR, CDR2 FQNEAQ (reference sequence). Trimming took off 5 bases at V and 4 bases at J, with 14 bases between the two ends. CDR3 sequence (DNA): TGTGCCAGCAGCCCCCGGGACGTCCCCTATGGCTACACCTTC. As protein: CASSPRDVPYGYTF.

The chain recombines TRBV27 with TRBJ2-2, with D perhaps matching TRBD2 (5 bases). The V and J ends lost 5 bases and 4 bases respectively, with 8 bases between them. The length of the CDR3 is 13 residues. Germline CDR1 is MNHEY and CDR2 is SMNVEV (reference sequence). The CDR3 protein is CASSTGLTGELFF. The CDR3 DNA reads as TGTGCCAGCAGTACTGGACTCACCGGGGAGCTGTTTTTT.

The chain has TRBV28 and TRBJ2-1, with 12 bases identical to TRBD1. V trimming: 6 bases; J trimming: 7 bases; junction bases outside the gene matches: 10. Germline V CDR1 and CDR2: MDHEN, SYDVKM. CDR3 length: 16 amino acids. As DNA, the CDR3 is TGTGCCAGCAGCCTTCCGGGACAGGGGGCAGGTAATGAGCAGTTCTTC. Protein product: CASSLPGQGAGNEQFF. The whole variable domain, filled in from reference TRBV28 and TRBJ2-1, reads DVKVTQSSRYLVKRTGEKVFLECVQDMDHENMFWYRQDPGLGLRLIYFSYDVKMKEKGDIPEGYSVSREKKERFSLILESASTNQTSMYLCASSLPGQGAGNEQFFGPGTRLTVL.

V and J are TRBV5-1 and TRBJ1-5, with D uncertain. This CDR3 comprises 13 residues. Trimming took 0 bases from V and 6 from J, leaving 7 bases between them. Germline-derived CDR1 and CDR2 are SGHRS and YFSETQ. CDR3 in amino acids: CASSLDVGQPQHF. For the CDR3, the DNA is TGCGCCAGCAGCTTGGACGTGGGTCAGCCCCAGCATTTT.

The gene calls are TRBV30 and TRBJ1-5, with D unclear. V lost 0 bases and J 3 bases, leaving 9 bases between the germline ends. CDR1 is GTSNPN and CDR2 is SVGIG in the germline V gene (reference sequence). The CDR3 is 14 amino acids. CDR3 in DNA: TGTGCCTGGAGTGTAACTCAGAACAATCAGCCCCAGCATTTT. It specifies CAWSVTQNNQPQHF.

V gene TRBV7-3 combines with J gene TRBJ2-2; the D is unclear. V gave up 2 bases and J gave up 6 bases, with 10 bases separating them. This CDR3 contains 14 residues. The germline V gene has CDR1 SGHTA and CDR2 FQGTGA. The CDR3 DNA follows: TGTGCCAGCAGCTTAGGCTTTTCCGCCGGGGAGCTGTTTTTT. Encoded protein: CASSLGFSAGELFF.

The genes are TRBV6-5 and TRBJ2-3, with D possibly being TRBD1 (6 bases). Per germline, CDR1 MNHEY and CDR2 SVGAGI. The CDR3 is 12 amino acids. CDR3 loop: CVTGQTRDTQYF. As DNA, the CDR3 is TGTGTCACAGGACAGACCAGGGATACGCAGTATTTT.

J is TRBJ2-2 and V is TRBV5-1; D gene uncertain. V lost 0 bases and J lost 6, with 6 bases in between. Germline-derived CDR1 and CDR2 are SGHRS and YFSETQ. This CDR3 comprises 13 residues. The CDR3 here is CASSLAVAGELFF. Written as DNA, the CDR3 is TGCGCCAGCAGCTTGGCGGTGGCCGGGGAGCTGTTTTTT.

The chain links TRBV5-1 to TRBJ2-1; 9 nucleotides line up with TRBD1. The V segment lost 4 bases and the J segment 2 bases; nucleotides outside the gene matches: 4. Germline CDR1 is SGHRS and CDR2 is YFSETQ. The CDR3 runs to 15 residues. The CDR3 loop is CASSEGQGAYNEQFF. CDR3 nucleotide sequence: TGCGCCAGCAGCGAGGGACAGGGAGCCTACAATGAGCAGTTCTTC.

This rearrangement joins TRBV21-1 to TRBJ2-1; the table names TRBD2, a call not compared with the DNA. TRBV21-1 is a listed pseudogene. This CDR3 is 11 amino acids long. This chain's CDR3 is CASKPGNEQFF. The CDR3 region has the DNA TGTGCCAGCAAACCGGGTAATGAGCAGTTCTTC.

CDR3: CASSSGLPNEQFF. The CDR3 nucleotides read TGTGCCAGCAGCTCGGGACTTCCAAATGAGCAGTTCTTC. The chain is built from TRBV5-4 and TRBJ2-1, with D possibly being TRBD2 (6 bases). This CDR3 contains 13 residues. V lost 3 bases, J lost 7 bases, and 11 bases lay in between. Germline V CDR1 and CDR2: SGHNT, YYREEE (reference sequence).

The chain joins TRBV2 to TRBJ1-4; 8 nucleotides align to TRBD1. Germline values: CDR1 SNHLY, CDR2 FYNNEI. J was trimmed by 7 bases and V by 9 bases; bases with no gene match: 10. The CDR3 sequence is 14 residues long. This CDR3 reads CASSFQGAVEKLFF. For the CDR3, the DNA is TGTGCCAGTTCCTTCCAGGGGGCAGTTGAAAAACTGTTTTTT.

The rearrangement links TRBV27 to TRBJ2-4, with D perhaps being TRBD1 or TRBD2 (5 bases each). This CDR3 has 13 amino acids. The ends were cut back, 5 bases at V and 9 bases at J, with 14 bases in the middle. The germline CDR1 and CDR2 sequences are MNHEY and SMNVEV (reference sequence). In nucleotides, the CDR3 is TGTGCCAGCAGTCCAGGGACGACCGGCATTCAGTACTTC. Translation: CASSPGTTGIQYF.

The chain recombines TRBV30 with TRBJ2-7, with D perhaps assigned TRBD1 or TRBD2 (6 bases each). Germline V gene data show CDR1 as GTSNPN and CDR2 as SVGIG (reference sequence). The CDR3 covers 14 residues. V lost 0 bases and J 2 bases, leaving 11 bases between the germline ends. The CDR3 here is CAWSVGGIPYEQYF. The CDR3 DNA sequence: TGTGCCTGGAGTGTAGGGGGGATCCCCTACGAGCAGTACTTC.

The chain has TRBV9 and TRBJ2-3; 9 bases match TRBD2. This CDR3 is 19 amino acids long. V shed 0 bases and J 6 bases; nucleotides not matched to a gene: 17. The germline CDR1 and CDR2 sequences are SGDLS and YYNGEE. For the CDR3, the DNA is TGTGCCAGCAGCGTAGGTCCCGTAGGGGCTAGCGGGATAACGGATACGCAGTATTTT. Protein: CASSVGPVGASGITDTQYF.

This rearrangement joins TRBV6-1 to TRBJ1-3; no firm D call. The CDR3 is 19 residues long. The germline V and J ends were trimmed by 0 bases and 2 bases, with 20 bases remaining between them. Germline V gene lookup returns CDR1 MNHNS and CDR2 SASEGT. This CDR3 is CASSEALFVTGSPGNTIYF. DNA of the CDR3: TGTGCCAGCAGTGAAGCGTTGTTTGTTACCGGGAGCCCTGGAAACACCATATATTTT.

V usage is TRBV9 and J usage is TRBJ2-3; 14 bases map to TRBD2. The germline V gene encodes CDR1 SGDLS and CDR2 YYNGEE. Germline trimming cut 4 bases from V and 1 base from J; bases unmatched to any gene: 5. This CDR3 is built from 17 residues. This chain's CDR3 is CASSLLGLAGGTDTQYF. In DNA form, the CDR3 reads TGTGCCAGCAGCCTTTTGGGACTAGCGGGGGGCACAGATACGCAGTATTTT. Looking up the rest from reference TRBV9 and TRBJ2-3 gives the full variable domain: DSGVTQTPKHLITATGQRVTLRCSPRSGDLSVYWYQQSLDQGLQFLIQYYNGEERAKGNILERFSAQQFPDLHSELNLSSLELGDSALYFCASSLLGLAGGTDTQYFGPGTRLTVL.

The rearrangement joins TRBV27 to TRBJ1-2; D gene unclear. Germline-derived CDR1 and CDR2 are MNHEY and SMNVEV (reference sequence). The CDR3 runs 14 residues. Trimming shortened V by 5 bases and J by 0 bases, and 10 bases separated the two germline ends. The CDR3 loop reads CASSPQEPNYGYTF. Here the CDR3 DNA reads TGTGCCAGCAGTCCTCAGGAACCTAACTATGGCTACACCTTC.

The V gene is TRBV5-1, the J gene TRBJ1-1; 8 nucleotides line up with TRBD1. The V segment lost 4 bases and the J segment 0 bases; nucleotides outside the gene matches: 2. The CDR3 has 14 residues. The germline CDR1 and CDR2 sequences are SGHRS and YFSETQ. The CDR3 DNA follows: TGCGCCAGCAGCCGACAGGGGATGAACACTGAAGCTTTCTTT. Amino acid sequence: CASSRQGMNTEAFF.

This rearrangement joins TRBV7-2 to TRBJ1-1; D unresolved. Germline V gene lookup returns CDR1 SGHTA and CDR2 FQGNSA. Trimming stripped 0 bases from V and 1 base from J, with 3 bases between. The CDR3 has 13 amino acids. DNA for the CDR3: TGTGCCAGCAGCTTAGCGGCGAACACTGAAGCTTTCTTT. It is translated as CASSLAANTEAFF.

This chain connects TRBV11-2 to TRBJ2-2; D possibly corresponds to TRBD1 (7 bases). Germline V CDR1 and CDR2: SGHAT, FQNNGV. The CDR3 is 16 residues long. With 1 base removed from V and 1 base from J, the gap between germline ends came to 10 bases. DNA for the CDR3: TGTGCCAGCAGCTTAGGCCAGGGGGGGAACACCGGGGAGCTGTTTTTT. It encodes CASSLGQGGNTGELFF.

The sample holds one count of this clone. The rearrangement uses TRBV7-6 and TRBJ1-3; no reliable D call. The ends were cut back, 4 bases at V and 3 bases at J, with 7 bases in the middle. Germline lookup yields CDR1 SGHVS and CDR2 FNYEAQ. The CDR3 spans 13 residues. The CDR3 bases are TGTGCCAGCAGCTCCACTCATGGAAACACCATATATTTT. Translation: CASSSTHGNTIYF.

A single count supports this clone. This chain connects TRBV10-1 to TRBJ1-4; D is unresolved. This CDR3 contains 15 residues. The V gene lost 4 bases and the J gene lost 8 bases, with 17 bases spanning the gap. From germline, CDR1 is WNHNN and CDR2 SYGVQD (reference sequence). The CDR3 sequence is CASSGRVECGEKLFF. The CDR3 DNA sequence: TGCGCCAGCAGTGGGAGGGTGGAGTGTGGGGAAAAACTGTTTTTT.